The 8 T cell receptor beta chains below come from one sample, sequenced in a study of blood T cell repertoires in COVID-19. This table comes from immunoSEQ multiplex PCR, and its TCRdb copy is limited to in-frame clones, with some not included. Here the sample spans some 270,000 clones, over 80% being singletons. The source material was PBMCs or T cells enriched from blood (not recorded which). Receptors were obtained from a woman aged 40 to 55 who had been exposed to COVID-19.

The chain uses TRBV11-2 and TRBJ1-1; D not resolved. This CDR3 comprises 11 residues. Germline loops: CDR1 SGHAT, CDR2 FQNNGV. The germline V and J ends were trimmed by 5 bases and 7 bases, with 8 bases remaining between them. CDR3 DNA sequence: TGTGCCAGCAGCCCAGGATATGAAGCTTTCTTT. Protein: CASSPGYEAFF.

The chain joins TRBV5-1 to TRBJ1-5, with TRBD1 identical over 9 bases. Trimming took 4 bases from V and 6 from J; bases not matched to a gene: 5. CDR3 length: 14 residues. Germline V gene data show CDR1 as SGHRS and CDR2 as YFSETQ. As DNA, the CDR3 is TGCGCCAGCAGCGCGACAGGGGGGCCTCAGCCCCAGCATTTT. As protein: CASSATGGPQPQHF.

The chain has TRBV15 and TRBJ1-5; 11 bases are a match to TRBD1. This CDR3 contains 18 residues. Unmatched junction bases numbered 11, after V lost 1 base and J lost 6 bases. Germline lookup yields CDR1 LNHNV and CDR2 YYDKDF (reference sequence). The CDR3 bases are TGTGCCACCAGCAGAGGCCGATGGGACAGGGGGTTGATTCAGCCCCAGCATTTT. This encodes CATSRGRWDRGLIQPQHF. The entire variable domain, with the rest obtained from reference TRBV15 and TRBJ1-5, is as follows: DAMVIQNPRYQVTQFGKPVTLSCSQTLNHNVMYWYQQKSSQAPKLLFHYYDKDFNNEADTPDNFQSRRPNTSFCFLDIRSPGLGDTAMYLCATSRGRWDRGLIQPQHFGDGTRLSIL.

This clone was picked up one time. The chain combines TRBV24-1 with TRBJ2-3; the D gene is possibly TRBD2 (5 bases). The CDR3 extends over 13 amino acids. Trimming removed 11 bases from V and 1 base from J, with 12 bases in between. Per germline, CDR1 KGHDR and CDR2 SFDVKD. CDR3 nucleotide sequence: TGTGCCATCCGTGGGAGCGGCACAGATACGCAGTATTTT. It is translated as CAIRGSGTDTQYF.

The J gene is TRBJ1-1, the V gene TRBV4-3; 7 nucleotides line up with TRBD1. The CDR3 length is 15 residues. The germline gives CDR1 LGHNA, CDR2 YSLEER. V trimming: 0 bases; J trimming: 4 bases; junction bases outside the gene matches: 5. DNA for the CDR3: TGCGCCAGCAGCCAAGATGCAAACAGGGGCACTGAAGCTTTCTTT. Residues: CASSQDANRGTEAFF.

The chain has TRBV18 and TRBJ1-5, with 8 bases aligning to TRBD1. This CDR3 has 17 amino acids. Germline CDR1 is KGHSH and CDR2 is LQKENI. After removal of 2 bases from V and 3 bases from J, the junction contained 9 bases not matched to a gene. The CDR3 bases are TGTGCCAGCTCACCAGTGGCTGGACAGGGAAACAATCAGCCCCAGCATTTT. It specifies CASSPVAGQGNNQPQHF. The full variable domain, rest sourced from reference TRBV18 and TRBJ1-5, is NAGVMQNPRHLVRRRGQEARLRCSPMKGHSHVYWYRQLPEEGLKFMVYLQKENIIDESGMPKERFSAEFPKEGPSILRIQQVVRGDSAAYFCASSPVAGQGNNQPQHFGDGTRLSIL.

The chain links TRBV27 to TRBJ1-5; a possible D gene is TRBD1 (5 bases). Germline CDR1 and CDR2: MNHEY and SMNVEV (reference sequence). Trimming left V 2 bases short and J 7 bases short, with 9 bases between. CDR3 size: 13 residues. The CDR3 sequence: CASSLQGWQPQHF. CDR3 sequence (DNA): TGTGCCAGCAGTTTACAGGGTTGGCAGCCCCAGCATTTT.

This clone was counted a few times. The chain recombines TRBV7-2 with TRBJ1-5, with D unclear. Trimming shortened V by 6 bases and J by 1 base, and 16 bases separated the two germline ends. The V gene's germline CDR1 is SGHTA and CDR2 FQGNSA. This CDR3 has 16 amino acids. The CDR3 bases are TGTGCCAGCAGGGAACGGGGTCAGTTGAGCAATCAGCCCCAGCATTTT. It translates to CASRERGQLSNQPQHF.